This TCR beta chain was recovered during a study of cytomegalovirus exposure and HLA in healthy donors. Study-wide findings and caveats: A highly shared variant cluster was judged a likely technical artifact.

CDR1 is SNHLY and CDR2 is FYNNEI in the germline V gene. The CDR3 length is 15 residues. Trimming cost V 8 bases and J 1 base, with 17 bases left between them. This clone was seen a handful of times. The antigen is unknown. PCR amplification relied on 60 Vbeta primers (plus 13 Jbeta primers). TCRdb keeps only in-frame clones here, not all; method: immunoSEQ multiplex PCR. The data hold fewer than 70,000 clones, with around 68% observed a single time. The chain employs TRBV2 and TRBJ1-1, with D possibly matching TRBD1 (5 bases). This sequence was found in a woman aged 25 to 39 in good health and CMV-seronegative. Sequenced: PBMCs. As DNA, the CDR3 is TGTGCCAGCCGTTTGCGGACAACTGAGAACACTGAAGCTTTCTTT. Its protein product is CASRLRTTENTEAFF.